This T cell receptor (beta chain) originates from a study of cytomegalovirus exposure and HLA in healthy donors. This clone occurred once. Its specificity is unknown. The study, taken as a whole, reports: TCR clusters originating in the first cohort tended to co-occur in the roughly 120 validation repertoires, according to a later analysis. A list of more than 150 TCR beta chains associated with cytomegalovirus was given. Reportedly, cytomegalovirus status was diagnosed with high sensitivity and specificity. Usually a TCR sequence was rare, but some public TCRs were found in many donors.

The table came from immunoSEQ multiplex PCR; TCRdb's copy has only in-frame clones and leaves some out. The table has some 78,000 clones, 90% to 96% seen once. The material sequenced was PBMCs. The source is a young man in good health and CMV-seropositive.

CDR3 protein: CASSYREAYEQYF. CDR3 bases: TGTGCCAGCTCATACAGGGAAGCGTACGAGCAGTACTTC. This chain connects TRBV18 to TRBJ2-7; possibly TRBD1 for D (6 bases). This CDR3 comprises 13 residues. V lost 5 bases and J lost 4, with 12 bases in between. Germline CDR1 and CDR2: KGHSH and LQKENI.